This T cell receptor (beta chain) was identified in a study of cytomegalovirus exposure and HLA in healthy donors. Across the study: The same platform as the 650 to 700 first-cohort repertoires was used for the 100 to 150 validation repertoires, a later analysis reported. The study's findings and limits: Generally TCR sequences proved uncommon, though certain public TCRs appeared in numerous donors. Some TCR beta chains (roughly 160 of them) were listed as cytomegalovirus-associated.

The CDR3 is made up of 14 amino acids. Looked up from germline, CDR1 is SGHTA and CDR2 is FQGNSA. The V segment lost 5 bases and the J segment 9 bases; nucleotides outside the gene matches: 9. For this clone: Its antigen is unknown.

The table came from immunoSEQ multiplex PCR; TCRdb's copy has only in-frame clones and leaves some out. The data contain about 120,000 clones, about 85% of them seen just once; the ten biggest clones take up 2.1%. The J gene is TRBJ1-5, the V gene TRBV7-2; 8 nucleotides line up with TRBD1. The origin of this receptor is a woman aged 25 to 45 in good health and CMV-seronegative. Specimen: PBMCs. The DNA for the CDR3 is TGTGCCAGCAGCCCCGGACAGGGCATGGGGCCCCAGCATTTT. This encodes CASSPGQGMGPQHF.